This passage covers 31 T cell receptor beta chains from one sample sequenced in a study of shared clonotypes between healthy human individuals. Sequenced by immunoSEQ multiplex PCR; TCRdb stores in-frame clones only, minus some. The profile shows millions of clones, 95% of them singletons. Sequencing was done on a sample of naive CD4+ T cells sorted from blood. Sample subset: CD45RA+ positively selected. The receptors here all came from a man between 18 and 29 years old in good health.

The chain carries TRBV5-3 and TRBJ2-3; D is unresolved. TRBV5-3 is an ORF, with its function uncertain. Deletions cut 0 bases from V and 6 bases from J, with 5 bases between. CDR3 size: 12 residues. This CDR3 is CARSLDEDTQYF. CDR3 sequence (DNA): TGTGCCAGAAGCTTGGATGAGGATACGCAGTATTTT.

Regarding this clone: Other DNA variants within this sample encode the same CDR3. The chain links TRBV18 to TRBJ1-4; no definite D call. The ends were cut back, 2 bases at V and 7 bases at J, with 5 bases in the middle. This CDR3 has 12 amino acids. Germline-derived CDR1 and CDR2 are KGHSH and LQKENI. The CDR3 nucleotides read TGTGCCAGCTCACCAGGCGGTGAAAAACTGTTTTTT. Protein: CASSPGGEKLFF.

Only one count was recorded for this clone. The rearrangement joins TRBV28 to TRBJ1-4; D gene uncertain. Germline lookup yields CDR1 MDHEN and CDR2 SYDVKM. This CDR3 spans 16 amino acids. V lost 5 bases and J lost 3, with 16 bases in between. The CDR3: CASSPSDRRSNEKLFF. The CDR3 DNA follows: TGTGCCAGCAGTCCCTCAGATAGGCGGTCTAATGAAAAACTGTTTTTT.

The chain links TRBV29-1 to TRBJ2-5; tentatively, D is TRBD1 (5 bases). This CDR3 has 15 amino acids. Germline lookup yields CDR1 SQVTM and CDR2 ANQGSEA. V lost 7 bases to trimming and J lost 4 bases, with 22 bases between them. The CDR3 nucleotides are TGCAGCGGTTCTTTCTTGACAGCCCCAAGAGAGACCCAGTACTTC. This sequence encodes CSGSFLTAPRETQYF. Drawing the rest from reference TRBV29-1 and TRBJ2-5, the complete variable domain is SAVISQKPSRDICQRGTSLTIQCQVDSQVTMMFWYRQQPGQSLTLIATANQGSEATYESGFVIDKFPISRPNLTFSTLTVSNMSPEDSSIYLCSGSFLTAPRETQYFGPGTRLLVL.

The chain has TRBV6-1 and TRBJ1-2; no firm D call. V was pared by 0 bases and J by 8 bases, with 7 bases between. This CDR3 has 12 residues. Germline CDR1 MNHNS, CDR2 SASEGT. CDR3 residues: CASSEAKGGYTF. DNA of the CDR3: TGTGCCAGCAGTGAAGCGAAGGGAGGCTACACCTTC.

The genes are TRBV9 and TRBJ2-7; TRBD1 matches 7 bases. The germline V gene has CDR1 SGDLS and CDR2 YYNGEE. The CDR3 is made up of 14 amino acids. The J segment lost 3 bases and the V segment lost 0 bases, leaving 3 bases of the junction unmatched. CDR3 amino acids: CASSVGDRNYEQYF. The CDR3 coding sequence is TGTGCCAGCAGCGTAGGGGACAGAAACTACGAGCAGTACTTC.

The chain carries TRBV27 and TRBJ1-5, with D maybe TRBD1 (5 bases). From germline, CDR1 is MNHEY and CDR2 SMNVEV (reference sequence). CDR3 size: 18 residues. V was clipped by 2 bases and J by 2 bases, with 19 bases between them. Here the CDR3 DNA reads TGTGCCAGCAGTTTAAATGGCATGGGGGGTAAGGGCAATCAGCCCCAGCATTTT. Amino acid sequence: CASSLNGMGGKGNQPQHF.

The CDR3 DNA reads as TGTGCCAGCAGCTTACAGAGCTCTGGAAACACCATATATTTT. It yields the protein CASSLQSSGNTIYF. The chain couples TRBV5-4 to TRBJ1-3; unclear D gene. V lost 2 bases and J lost 0, with 6 bases in between. The CDR3 contains 14 residues. The V gene's germline CDR1 is SGHNT and CDR2 YYREEE (reference sequence).

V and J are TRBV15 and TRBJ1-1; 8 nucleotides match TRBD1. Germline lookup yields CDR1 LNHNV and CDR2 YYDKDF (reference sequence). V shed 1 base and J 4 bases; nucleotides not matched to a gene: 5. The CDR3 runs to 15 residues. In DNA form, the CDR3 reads TGTGCCACCAGCAGAGCCCAGGGGGCGAGCACTGAAGCTTTCTTT. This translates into CATSRAQGASTEAFF.

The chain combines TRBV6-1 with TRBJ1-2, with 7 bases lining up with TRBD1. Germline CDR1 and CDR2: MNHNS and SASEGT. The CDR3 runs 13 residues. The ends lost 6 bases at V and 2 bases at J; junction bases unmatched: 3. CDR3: CASRQTGNYGYTF. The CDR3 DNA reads TGTGCCAGCAGACAGACAGGGAACTATGGCTACACCTTC.

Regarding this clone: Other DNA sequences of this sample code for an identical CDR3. DNA of the CDR3: TGTGCCAGCAGGCGGGACAGTATGAACACTGAAGCTTTCTTT. Protein: CASRRDSMNTEAFF. The chain has TRBV6-5 and TRBJ1-1; the match to TRBD1 covers 7 bases. The CDR3 runs to 14 residues. The trim removed 6 bases at V and 0 bases at J, leaving 4 bases unmatched. The germline CDR1 and CDR2 sequences are MNHEY and SVGAGI.

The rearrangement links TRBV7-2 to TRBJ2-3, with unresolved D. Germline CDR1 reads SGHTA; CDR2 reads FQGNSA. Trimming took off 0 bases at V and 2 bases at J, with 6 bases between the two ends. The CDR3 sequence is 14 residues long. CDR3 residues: CASSLAYFTDTQYF. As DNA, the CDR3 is TGTGCCAGCAGCTTAGCGTACTTCACAGATACGCAGTATTTT.

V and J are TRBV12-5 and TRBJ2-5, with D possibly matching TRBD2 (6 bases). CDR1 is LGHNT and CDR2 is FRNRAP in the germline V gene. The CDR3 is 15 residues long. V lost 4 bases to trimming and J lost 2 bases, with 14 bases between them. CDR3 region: CASGSDGGGQETQYF. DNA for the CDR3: TGTGCTAGTGGTTCCGATGGAGGAGGGCAAGAGACCCAGTACTTC.

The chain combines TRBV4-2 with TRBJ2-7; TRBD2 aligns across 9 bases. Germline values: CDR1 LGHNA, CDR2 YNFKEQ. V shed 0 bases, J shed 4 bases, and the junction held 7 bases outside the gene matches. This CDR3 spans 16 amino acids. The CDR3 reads CASSQEWASGTYEQYF. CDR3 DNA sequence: TGTGCCAGCAGCCAAGAATGGGCTAGCGGGACGTACGAGCAGTACTTC.

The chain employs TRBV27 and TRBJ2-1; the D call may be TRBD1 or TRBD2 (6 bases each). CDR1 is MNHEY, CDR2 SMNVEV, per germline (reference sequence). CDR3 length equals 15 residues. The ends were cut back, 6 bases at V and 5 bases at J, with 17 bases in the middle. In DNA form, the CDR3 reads TGTGCCAGCAGGGGACACGGGGGTCCCAACAATGAGCAGTTCTTC. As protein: CASRGHGGPNNEQFF.

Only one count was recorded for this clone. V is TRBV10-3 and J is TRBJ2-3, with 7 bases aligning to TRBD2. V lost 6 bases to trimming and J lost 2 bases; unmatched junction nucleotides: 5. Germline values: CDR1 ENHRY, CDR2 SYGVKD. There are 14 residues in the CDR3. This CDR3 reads CAIRGSGLTDTQYF. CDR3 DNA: TGTGCCATCAGAGGTAGCGGGCTCACAGATACGCAGTATTTT.

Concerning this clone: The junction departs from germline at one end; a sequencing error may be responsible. CDR3 DNA sequence: TGTGCTAGCAGCTTAGCCGGGACAGTGAACACTGAAGCTTTCTTT. It translates to CASSLAGTVNTEAFF. The rearrangement joins TRBV7-7 to TRBJ1-1; 7 bases agree with TRBD1. Germline V lookup: CDR1 SSHAT, CDR2 FNYEAQ (reference sequence). The CDR3 is 15 residues long.

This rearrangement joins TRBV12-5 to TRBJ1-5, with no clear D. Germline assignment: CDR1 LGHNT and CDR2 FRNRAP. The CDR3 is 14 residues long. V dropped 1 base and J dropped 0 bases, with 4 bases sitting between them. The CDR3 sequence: CASGLGLSNQPQHF. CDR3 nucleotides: TGTGCTAGTGGTTTGGGCCTTAGCAATCAGCCCCAGCATTTT.

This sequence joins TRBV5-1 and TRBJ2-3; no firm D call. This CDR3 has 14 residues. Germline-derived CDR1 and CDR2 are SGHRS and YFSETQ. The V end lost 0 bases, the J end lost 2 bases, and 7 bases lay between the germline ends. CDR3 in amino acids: CASSLEQITDTQYF. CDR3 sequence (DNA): TGCGCCAGCAGCTTGGAACAGATCACAGATACGCAGTATTTT.

The CDR3 DNA is TGTGCCAGCAGCAGGAGAGGGGGAGGCTACACCTTC. It encodes CASSRRGGGYTF. This sequence joins TRBV6-5 and TRBJ1-2; TRBD1 is a possible D gene (6 bases). In germline, CDR1 is MNHEY, CDR2 SVGAGI. The V end lost 6 bases, the J end lost 8 bases, and 13 bases lay between the germline ends. The CDR3 runs to 12 residues.

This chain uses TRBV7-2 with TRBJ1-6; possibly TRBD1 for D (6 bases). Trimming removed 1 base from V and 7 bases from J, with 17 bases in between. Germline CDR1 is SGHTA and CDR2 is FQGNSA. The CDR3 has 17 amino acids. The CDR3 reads CASSLVITGTVNSPLHF. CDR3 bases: TGTGCCAGCAGCTTAGTAATTACAGGGACGGTCAATTCACCCCTCCACTTT.

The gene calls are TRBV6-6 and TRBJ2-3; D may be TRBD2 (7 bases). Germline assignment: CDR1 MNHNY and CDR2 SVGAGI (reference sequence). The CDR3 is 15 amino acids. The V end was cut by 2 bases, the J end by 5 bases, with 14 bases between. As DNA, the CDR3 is TGTGCCAGCAGTTACATGGGGGGGCAAGGAGATACGCAGTATTTT. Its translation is CASSYMGGQGDTQYF.

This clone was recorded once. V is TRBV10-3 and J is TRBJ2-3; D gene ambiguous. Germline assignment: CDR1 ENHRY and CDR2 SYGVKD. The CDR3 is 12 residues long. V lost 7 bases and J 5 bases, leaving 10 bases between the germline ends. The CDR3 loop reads CAIKDGLDTQYF. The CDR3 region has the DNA TGTGCCATCAAGGACGGCCTAGATACGCAGTATTTT.

This chain's CDR3 is CASSVGQGVSYNEQFF. The CDR3, as DNA: TGTGCCAGCAGCGTAGGACAGGGGGTCTCCTACAATGAGCAGTTCTTC. J is TRBJ2-1 and V is TRBV9, with 9 bases aligning to TRBD1. Looked up from germline, CDR1 is SGDLS and CDR2 is YYNGEE. Trimming took 0 bases from V and 0 from J; bases not matched to a gene: 1. This CDR3 region has 16 residues.

CDR3 nucleotides: TGTGCCAGCAGCATCGACAGGGTTCTCGTCTATGGCTACACCTTC. Translating gives CASSIDRVLVYGYTF. The chain is built from TRBV5-4 and TRBJ1-2; TRBD1 aligns across 7 bases. V trimming: 4 bases; J trimming: 4 bases; junction bases outside the gene matches: 10. The length of the CDR3 is 15 residues. CDR1 and CDR2 (germline): SGHNT, YYREEE (reference sequence).

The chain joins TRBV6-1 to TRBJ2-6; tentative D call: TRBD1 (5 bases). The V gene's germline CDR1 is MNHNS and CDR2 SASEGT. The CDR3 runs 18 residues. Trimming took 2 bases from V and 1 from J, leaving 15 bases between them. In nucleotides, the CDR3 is TGTGCCAGCAGTGAACAGGGTGTAGCCGCTTCTGGGGCCAACGTCCTGACTTTC. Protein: CASSEQGVAASGANVLTF.

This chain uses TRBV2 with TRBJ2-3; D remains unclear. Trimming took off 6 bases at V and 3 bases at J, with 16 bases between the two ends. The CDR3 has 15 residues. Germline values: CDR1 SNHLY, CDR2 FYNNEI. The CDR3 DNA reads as TGTGCCAGCAGCCTGTCCCGGGCTGCGACAGATACGCAGTATTTT. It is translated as CASSLSRAATDTQYF. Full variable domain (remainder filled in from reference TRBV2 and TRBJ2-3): EPEVTQTPSHQVTQMGQEVILRCVPISNHLYFYWYRQILGQKVEFLVSFYNNEISEKSEIFDDQFSVERPDGSNFTLKIRSTKLEDSAMYFCASSLSRAATDTQYFGPGTRLTVL.

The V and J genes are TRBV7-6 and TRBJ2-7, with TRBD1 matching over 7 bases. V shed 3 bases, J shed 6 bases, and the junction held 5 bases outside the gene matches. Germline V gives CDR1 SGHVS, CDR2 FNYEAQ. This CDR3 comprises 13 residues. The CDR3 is CASSLIDRAEQYF. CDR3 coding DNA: TGTGCCAGCAGCTTGATAGACAGGGCCGAGCAGTACTTC.

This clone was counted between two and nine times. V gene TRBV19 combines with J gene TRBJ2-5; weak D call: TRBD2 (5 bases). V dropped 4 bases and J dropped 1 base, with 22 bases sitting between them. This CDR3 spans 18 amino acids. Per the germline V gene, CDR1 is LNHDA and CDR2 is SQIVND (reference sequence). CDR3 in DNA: TGTGCCAGTAGTACAGCGGCTAGCTCCCGACCCCGCCAAGAGACCCAGTACTTC. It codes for CASSTAASSRPRQETQYF.

The CDR3 nucleotides are TGTGCCAGCAGCCCTGGGGACCCTGAAGCTTTCTTT. It yields the protein CASSPGDPEAFF. This chain joins TRBV7-2 and TRBJ1-1, with D possibly matching TRBD1 (5 bases). Trimming removed 5 bases from V and 6 bases from J, with 10 bases in between. From germline, CDR1 is SGHTA and CDR2 FQGNSA. The CDR3 spans 12 residues.

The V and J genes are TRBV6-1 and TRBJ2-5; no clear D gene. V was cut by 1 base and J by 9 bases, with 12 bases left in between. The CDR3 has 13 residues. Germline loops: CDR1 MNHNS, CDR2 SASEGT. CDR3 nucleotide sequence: TGTGCCAGCAGTGAAGTATATATAGGCCCCCAGTACTTC. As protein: CASSEVYIGPQYF.